What follows are 22 T cell receptor beta chains derived from one specimen sequenced in a study of quantifying T cell responses using KT2 cells. Study at large: TCR alpha and beta constant-region primers primed reverse transcription of RNA.

A single-stranded UMI oligo with SP2 sequence was ligated to cDNA 3' ends. First-round PCR used 3 to 4 cycles and beta primers RC1.1 and RC1.2 covering TRBC1 and TRBC2. Via MiXCR, TCRdb re-called the UMI-ligation and nested PCR reads, giving one row per CDR3 protein. The sample lists 45,000 to 65,000 distinct CDR3 sequences, 9% to 15% occurring once. Specimen: PBMCs spiked with cells of the T cell clone KT2. The receptors shown here come from a human donor.

Many counts were recorded for this clonotype. V and J are TRBV6-1 and TRBJ2-7; a possible D gene is TRBD2 (7 bases). The CDR3 has 15 amino acids. The V gene's germline CDR1 is MNHNS and CDR2 SASEGT. Deletions cut 3 bases from V and 9 bases from J, with 21 bases between. The CDR3 coding sequence is TGTGCCAGCAGTGACCGGGGGGCCTACTCTAGGTGGCAGTACTTC. Translation: CASSDRGAYSRWQYF.

About this clonotype: Just one base apart from a much larger clone, this may be a read error. The chain recombines TRBV20-1 with TRBJ1-1; D gene unclear. V was pared by 5 bases and J by 4 bases, with 8 bases between. Per the germline V gene, CDR1 is DFQATT and CDR2 is SNEGSKA (reference sequence). The CDR3 spans 11 residues. CDR3 nucleotides: TGCAGTGCTCGTTGTGGCACTGAAGCTTTCTTT. This gives the protein CSARCGTEAFF.

The genes are TRBV4-1 and TRBJ1-4; a weak D match, TRBD1 (5 bases). This CDR3 is 16 amino acids long. The V gene lost 1 base and the J gene lost 7 bases, with 16 bases spanning the gap. Germline V gene data show CDR1 as MGHRA and CDR2 as YSYEKL. The CDR3 reads CASSQAGGRESEKLFF. In DNA form, the CDR3 reads TGCGCCAGCAGCCAAGCCGGGGGGAGGGAGAGTGAAAAACTGTTTTTT.

The sample holds many counts of this clonotype. The chain recombines TRBV15 with TRBJ2-5; D gene unclear. The CDR3 is 14 amino acids. Between the trimmed V and J ends, which lost 1 base and 5 bases, there was a span of 11 bases. Germline CDR1 is LNHNV and CDR2 is YYDKDF (reference sequence). This CDR3 reads CATSRVAPEETQYF. Here the CDR3 DNA reads TGTGCCACCAGCAGAGTTGCCCCTGAGGAGACCCAGTACTTC.

The CDR3 DNA follows: TGTGCCAGCAGTTTATTCGGGGGATCGGGGTCACCCCTCCACTTT. This translates into CASSLFGGSGSPLHF. The gene calls are TRBV12-3 or TRBV12-4 and TRBJ1-6; D is possibly TRBD1 (5 bases). Trimming removed 2 bases from V and 10 bases from J, with 15 bases in between. The CDR3 runs to 15 residues.

V is TRBV5-1 and J is TRBJ2-1, with D maybe TRBD2 (7 bases). The V gene's germline CDR1 is SGHRS and CDR2 YFSETQ. The CDR3 runs to 13 residues. V was cut by 2 bases and J by 8 bases, with 11 bases left in between. DNA of the CDR3: TGCGCCAGCAGCTTCGGGGGGCGCGATGAGCAGTTCTTC. Translation gives CASSFGGRDEQFF.

This clonotype was seen a handful of times. For the CDR3, the DNA is TGTGCCAGCAGTGGGACAGGGGGCAATCAGCCCCAGCATTTT. Translated: CASSGTGGNQPQHF. V is TRBV2 and J is TRBJ1-5; TRBD1 matches at 9 bases. This CDR3 region has 14 residues. The germline gives CDR1 SNHLY, CDR2 FYNNEI. The trim removed 4 bases at V and 2 bases at J, leaving 0 bases unmatched.

The rearrangement uses TRBV27 and TRBJ2-3; maybe TRBD2 (5 bases). Trimming removed 4 bases from V and 1 base from J, with 21 bases in between. This CDR3 is 18 amino acids long. The germline CDR1 and CDR2 sequences are MNHEY and SMNVEV (reference sequence). This CDR3 reads CASSYLMGVEEGTDTQYF. The DNA of the CDR3 is TGTGCCAGCAGTTATCTTATGGGCGTGGAGGAGGGCACAGATACGCAGTATTTT.

This clonotype was observed a handful of times. The chain carries TRBV12-3 or TRBV12-4 and TRBJ2-7; either TRBD1 or TRBD2 may fit D (5 bases each). Between the trimmed V and J ends, which lost 6 bases and 6 bases, there was a span of 15 bases. The length of the CDR3 is 13 residues. This CDR3 is CASSLTRDAEQYF. The CDR3 region has the DNA TGTGCCAGCAGCCTGACCCGGGACGCCGAGCAGTACTTC.

This clonotype was observed a handful of times. This chain connects TRBV7-9 to TRBJ2-5; D gene uncertain. V lost 2 bases to trimming and J lost 4 bases, with 14 bases between them. The CDR3 is 15 amino acids. Looked up from germline, CDR1 is SEHNR and CDR2 is FQNEAQ (reference sequence). The CDR3 spells CASSLSDWYTETQYF. The CDR3 DNA reads TGTGCCAGCAGCTTATCGGATTGGTATACAGAGACCCAGTACTTC.

The CDR3: CASSPRQFNLNTEAFF. DNA of the CDR3: TGTGCCAGCAGCCCGAGACAGTTTAACTTGAACACTGAAGCTTTCTTT. The chain couples TRBV7-8 to TRBJ1-1, with D tentatively TRBD1 (5 bases). This CDR3 has 16 amino acids. CDR1 and CDR2 from the germline V gene are SGHVS and FQNEAQ. Trimming took off 5 bases at V and 0 bases at J, with 16 bases between the two ends.

This clonotype was counted a few times. This chain joins TRBV7-6 and TRBJ2-7; a possible D gene is TRBD1 (5 bases). This CDR3 has 14 residues. CDR1 and CDR2 from the germline V gene are SGHVS and FNYEAQ. Trimming removed 8 bases from V and 0 bases from J, with 14 bases in between. This CDR3 reads CASGLGGHSYEQYF. CDR3 bases: TGTGCCAGCGGCCTCGGCGGACACTCCTACGAGCAGTACTTC.

J is TRBJ2-1 and V is TRBV7-2, with 9 bases that match TRBD2. This CDR3 is built from 16 residues. V lost 1 base and J lost 5; bases outside the gene matches: 6. Germline CDR1 and CDR2: SGHTA and FQGNSA. The CDR3 sequence is CASSLGGTSLNNEQFF. CDR3 nucleotides: TGTGCCAGCAGCTTAGGGGGGACTAGCTTGAACAATGAGCAGTTCTTC.

This clonotype was picked up a small number of times. This chain joins TRBV6-5 and TRBJ2-3, with unresolved D. The V end lost 7 bases, the J end lost 5 bases, and 7 bases lay between the germline ends. This CDR3 comprises 11 residues. Germline assignment: CDR1 MNHEY and CDR2 SVGAGI. The CDR3 DNA follows: TGTGCCAGCATTCTAGGAGATACGCAGTATTTT. As protein: CASILGDTQYF.

The sample holds a few counts of this clonotype. V is TRBV11-3 and J is TRBJ2-1; TRBD1 agrees at 7 bases. The CDR3 sequence is 14 residues long. V shed 10 bases and J 4 bases; nucleotides not matched to a gene: 10. Germline assignment: CDR1 SGHNT and CDR2 YENEEA. The CDR3 DNA reads as TGTGCCATCGCCGGGACAGAACCTTACAATGAGCAGTTCTTC. Protein: CAIAGTEPYNEQFF.

The chain combines TRBV20-1 with TRBJ2-7, with 14 bases aligning to TRBD2. There are 16 residues in the CDR3. The trim removed 3 bases at V and 5 bases at J, leaving 9 bases unmatched. Germline CDR1 DFQATT, CDR2 SNEGSKA (reference sequence). CDR3 amino acids: CSARAGTSGGLDEQYF. Here the CDR3 DNA reads TGCAGTGCTAGGGCCGGGACTAGCGGGGGACTCGACGAGCAGTACTTC.

This clonotype came up a few times. The V gene is TRBV4-3, the J gene TRBJ2-1, with 9 bases aligning to TRBD2. With 0 bases clipped from V and 9 bases from J, the junction kept 6 bases outside the gene matches. Germline V gene lookup returns CDR1 LGHNA and CDR2 YSLEER. The CDR3 runs 15 residues. The chain's CDR3 is CASSQEREGSSEQFF. The CDR3 DNA is TGCGCCAGCAGCCAAGAGCGGGAGGGGTCGAGTGAGCAGTTCTTC.

V is TRBV5-1 and J is TRBJ2-2; D call uncertain. V lost 6 bases and J lost 2, with 11 bases in between. The length of the CDR3 is 14 residues. Germline lookup yields CDR1 SGHRS and CDR2 YFSETQ. The CDR3 loop is CASNLQGNTGELFF. CDR3 bases: TGCGCCAGCAACTTACAAGGAAACACCGGGGAGCTGTTTTTT. The whole variable domain, filled in from reference TRBV5-1 and TRBJ2-2, reads KAGVTQTPRYLIKTRGQQVTLSCSPISGHRSVSWYQQTPGQGLQFLFEYFSETQRNKGNFPGRFSGRQFSNSRSEMNVSTLELGDSALYLCASNLQGNTGELFFGEGSRLTVL.

The chain recombines TRBV29-1 with TRBJ2-1, with 9 bases aligning to TRBD1. Unmatched junction bases numbered 14, after V lost 8 bases and J lost 9 bases. The CDR3 spans 14 residues. From germline, CDR1 is SQVTM and CDR2 ANQGSEA. The CDR3 nucleotides read TGCAGCACAGCCGGGACAGGGTTGAGGGGTGAGCAGTTCTTC. It specifies CSTAGTGLRGEQFF.

The rearrangement uses TRBV3-1 and TRBJ2-1; 9 bases are a match to TRBD2. CDR1 and CDR2 (germline): LGHDT, YNNKEL (reference sequence). V dropped 2 bases and J dropped 0; count of bases not matched to a gene: 11. This CDR3 has 19 amino acids. This chain's CDR3 is CASSQPSGRQTSSYNEQFF. The CDR3 DNA follows: TGTGCCAGCAGCCAACCAAGCGGGAGGCAAACGAGCTCCTACAATGAGCAGTTCTTC.

The sample holds a few counts of this clonotype. This sequence joins TRBV7-2 and TRBJ1-4, with a possible D match to TRBD1 (6 bases). The CDR3 extends over 15 amino acids. V was clipped by 5 bases and J by 7 bases, with 17 bases between them. Germline CDR1 reads SGHTA; CDR2 reads FQGNSA. As DNA, the CDR3 is TGTGCCAGCAGCCGAACAGGGAATCGCGGTGAAAAACTGTTTTTT. Translating it yields CASSRTGNRGEKLFF.

The chain employs TRBV19 and TRBJ2-6, with D perhaps matching TRBD2 (5 bases). The ends were cut back, 3 bases at V and 2 bases at J, with 14 bases in the middle. Germline lookup yields CDR1 LNHDA and CDR2 SQIVND (reference sequence). The CDR3 totals 17 residues. The CDR3 DNA reads as TGTGCCAGTAGTATTCGCAGACGGGGTCCTGGGGCCAACGTCCTGACTTTC. Translation: CASSIRRRGPGANVLTF.